This passage covers 17 T cell receptor beta chains from one sample sequenced in a study of Graves' ophthalmopathy and Graves' hyperthyroidism. The TCR beta CDR3 regions underwent amplification from RNA transcripts. The library came from an HTBI-primed first-round RT-PCR and a second-round multiplex PCR. TCRdb processed the multiplex PCR reads anew with MiXCR; each CDR3 protein has one entry. The sample includes some 750,000 distinct CDR3 sequences, roughly 40% seen only once; the top ten take 44%. The sequencing sample was made of peripheral blood. These receptors were taken from an adult man with Graves' ophthalmopathy.

The sample holds many counts of this clonotype. V is TRBV24-1 and J is TRBJ1-5; D is possibly TRBD1 (6 bases). The CDR3 has 16 amino acids. CDR1 and CDR2 from the germline V gene are KGHDR and SFDVKD. Trimming removed 2 bases at V and 6 bases at J, with 16 bases between. Written as DNA, the CDR3 is TGTGCCACCAGTGATTCGTTATTCCAGGGGCCTCAGCCCCAGCATTTT. Protein product: CATSDSLFQGPQPQHF.

This clonotype was detected ten times or more. The chain recombines TRBV5-6 with TRBJ2-7, with 7 bases identical to TRBD1. The CDR3 length is 13 residues. From germline, CDR1 is SGHDT and CDR2 YYEEEE. The V gene end was trimmed by 4 bases and the J gene end by 7 bases; junction bases not matched to a gene: 8. This CDR3 reads CASSPRGQREQYF. Here the CDR3 DNA reads TGTGCCAGCAGCCCGAGGGGGCAGCGGGAGCAGTACTTC.

To note about this clonotype: A much bigger clone sits one base away, suggesting this may be a read error. This sequence joins TRBV12-3 or TRBV12-4 and TRBJ2-5, with a tentative D call TRBD2 (5 bases). The CDR3 loop spans 14 amino acids. The CDR3 protein is CAGSRTKTGETQYF. Here the CDR3 DNA reads TGTGCCGGCAGTCGGACGAAGACGGGGGAGACCCAGTACTTC.

V usage is TRBV5-4 and J usage is TRBJ1-5, with 10 positions matching TRBD1. The CDR3 sequence is 14 residues long. After removal of 3 bases from V and 7 bases from J, the junction contained 4 bases not matched to a gene. CDR1 is SGHNT and CDR2 is YYREEE in the germline V gene (reference sequence). The CDR3: CASSSKTGGQPQHF. The CDR3 region has the DNA TGTGCCAGCAGCTCGAAGACAGGGGGCCAGCCCCAGCATTTT.

This clonotype has at least ten counts. The rearrangement joins TRBV6-6 to TRBJ2-5; 9 bases agree with TRBD1. The V segment lost 4 bases and the J segment 6 bases; nucleotides outside the gene matches: 3. CDR1 is MNHNY, CDR2 SVGAGI, per germline (reference sequence). The CDR3 is 13 residues long. The CDR3, as DNA: TGTGCCAGCAGTTCGAACAGGGGGCAGACCCAGTACTTC. As protein: CASSSNRGQTQYF.

The genes are TRBV25-1 and TRBJ2-2; TRBD2 aligns across 8 bases. Germline CDR1 is MGHDK and CDR2 is SYGVNS. V gave up 6 bases and J gave up 3 bases; unmatched junction bases: 9. The CDR3 consists of 16 residues. CDR3 protein: CASSGGGQPDTGELFF. In DNA form, the CDR3 reads TGTGCCAGCAGCGGGGGGGGGCAGCCAGACACCGGGGAGCTGTTTTTT.

The V and J genes are TRBV20-1 and TRBJ2-3; TRBD1 is a possible D gene (6 bases). Germline-derived CDR1 and CDR2 are DFQATT and SNEGSKA (reference sequence). The CDR3 sequence is 11 residues long. The germline V and J ends were trimmed by 6 bases and 7 bases, with 11 bases remaining between them. The CDR3 reads CSARDINTQYF. CDR3 DNA: TGCAGTGCCCGGGACATAAATACGCAGTATTTT.

This clonotype appeared a single time. The chain is built from TRBV19 and TRBJ2-2; TRBD1 matches 7 bases. Per germline, CDR1 LNHDA and CDR2 SQIVND (reference sequence). CDR3 length: 15 residues. The V segment lost 4 bases and the J segment 1 base; nucleotides outside the gene matches: 3. CDR3 protein: CASSNRQGNTGELFF. The CDR3 region has the DNA TGTGCCAGTAGTAACCGACAGGGGAACACCGGGGAGCTGTTTTTT.

With respect to this clonotype: This may stem from a read error, because a much larger clone lies one nucleotide away. J is TRBJ2-5 and V is TRBV5-4, with D maybe TRBD2 (5 bases). Germline CDR1 is SGHNT and CDR2 is YYREEE (reference sequence). Trimming took 4 bases from V and 9 from J, leaving 19 bases between them. CDR3 size: 14 residues. This CDR3 is CASSVSGGLAAQYF. The DNA for the CDR3 is TGTGCCAGCAGCGTATCGGGCGGGTTGGCGGCCCAGTACTTC.

The chain links TRBV11-2 to TRBJ1-1; D perhaps matches TRBD1 (5 bases). Germline V CDR1 and CDR2: SGHAT, FQNNGV. This CDR3 has 14 residues. Trimming cost V 0 bases and J 5 bases, with 10 bases left between them. CDR3 protein: CASSLDWGGTEAFF. DNA of the CDR3: TGTGCCAGCAGCTTAGATTGGGGGGGGACTGAAGCTTTCTTT.

V is TRBV11-2 and J is TRBJ2-3, with D possibly being TRBD1 (6 bases). V was trimmed by 5 bases and J by 5 bases, leaving 20 bases between them. The CDR3 runs to 16 residues. Germline-derived CDR1 and CDR2 are SGHAT and FQNNGV. This CDR3 is CASSPSWTVRGDTQYF. Written as DNA, the CDR3 is TGTGCCAGCAGCCCATCTTGGACAGTTAGGGGAGATACGCAGTATTTT. Full variable domain (rest looked up from reference TRBV11-2 and TRBJ2-3): EAGVAQSPRYKIIEKRQSVAFWCNPISGHATLYWYQQILGQGPKLLIQFQNNGVVDDSQLPKDRFSAERLKGVDSTLKIQPAKLEDSAVYLCASSPSWTVRGDTQYFGPGTRLTVL.

The table lists this clonotype with a count of one. One junction end disagrees with the germline gene, perhaps due to a read error. The chain joins TRBV7-9 to TRBJ1-6; possible D gene TRBD1, 5 bases. The CDR3 loop spans 14 amino acids. Germline V gene lookup returns CDR1 SEHNR and CDR2 FQNEAQ (reference sequence). CDR3 sequence: CASSLRQPNSPHHF. The DNA of the CDR3 is TGTGCCAGCAGCTTGAGACAGCCTAATTCACCCCACCACTTT.

For this clonotype: A much larger clonotype is one base distant, so this may be a read error. The chain is built from TRBV19 and TRBJ2-5; D call uncertain. CDR3 length equals 16 residues. Germline-derived CDR1 and CDR2 are LNHDA and SQIVND (reference sequence). DNA of the CDR3: TGTGCCAGTAGCGAGAAGGGCAGCTACCTCGTTGAGAGCCAGTACTTC. Protein: CASSEKGSYLVESQYF.

Notes on this clonotype: Its ends do not fully match the called genes, so a read error is possible. The J gene is TRBJ2-2, the V gene TRBV2; D is possibly TRBD1 or TRBD2 (5 bases each). Germline assignment: CDR1 SNHLY and CDR2 FYNNEI. The CDR3 contains 14 residues. The CDR3 DNA is TGTGCTTCAGGCCGAGGGCAGGGCACCGGGGAACTGTCTTTT. Translation gives CASGRGQGTGELSF. The full variable domain, in which reference TRBV2 and TRBJ2-2 provide the parts outside the CDR3, is EPEVTQTPSHQVTQMGQEVILRCVPISNHLYFYWYRQILGQKVEFLVSFYNNEISEKSEIFDDQFSVERPDGSNFTLKIRSTKLEDSAMYFCASGRGQGTGELSFGEGSRLTVL.

This clonotype was seen a handful of times. The chain recombines TRBV7-9 with TRBJ1-3; 7 nucleotides match TRBD1. Germline V CDR1 and CDR2: SEHNR, FQNEAQ (reference sequence). The CDR3 length is 14 residues. The V and J ends lost 6 bases and 2 bases, in that order; junction bases with no gene match: 4. CDR3 DNA: TGTGCCAGCAGAGGAGGGGGCCCTGGAAACACCATATATTTT. Translating it yields CASRGGGPGNTIYF.

This clonotype was observed a few times. This chain links TRBV10-3 with TRBJ1-2; D is perhaps TRBD1 (6 bases). CDR3 size: 13 residues. CDR1 ENHRY and CDR2 SYGVKD come from the germline V gene. V shed 10 bases and J shed 3 bases, with 15 bases lying between them. The CDR3 region has the DNA TGTGCCAGCAGCGTCGAGGGGGACTATGGCTACACCTTC. It codes for CASSVEGDYGYTF.

Many counts were recorded for this clonotype. V usage is TRBV2 and J usage is TRBJ1-1; no definite D call. The CDR3 runs to 10 residues. CDR1 and CDR2 (germline): SNHLY, FYNNEI. Trimming stripped 7 bases from V and 4 bases from J, with 4 bases between. CDR3 sequence reads: CASKSTEAFF. CDR3 nucleotides: TGTGCCAGCAAGTCCACTGAAGCTTTCTTT.